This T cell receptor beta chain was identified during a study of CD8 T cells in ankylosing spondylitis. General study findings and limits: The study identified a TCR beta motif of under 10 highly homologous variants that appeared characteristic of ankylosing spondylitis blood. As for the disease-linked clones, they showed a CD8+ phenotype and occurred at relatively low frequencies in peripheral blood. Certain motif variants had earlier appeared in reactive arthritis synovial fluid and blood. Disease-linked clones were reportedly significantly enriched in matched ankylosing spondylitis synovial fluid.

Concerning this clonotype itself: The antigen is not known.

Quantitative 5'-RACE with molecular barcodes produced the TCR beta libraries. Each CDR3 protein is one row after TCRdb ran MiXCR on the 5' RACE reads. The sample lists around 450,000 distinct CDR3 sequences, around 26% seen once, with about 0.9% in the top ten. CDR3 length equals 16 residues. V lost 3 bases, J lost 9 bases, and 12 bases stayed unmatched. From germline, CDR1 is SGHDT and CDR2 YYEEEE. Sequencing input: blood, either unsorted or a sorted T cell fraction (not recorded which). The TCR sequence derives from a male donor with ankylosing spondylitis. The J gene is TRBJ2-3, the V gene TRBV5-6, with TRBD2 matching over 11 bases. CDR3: CASSSASGRPWGTQYF. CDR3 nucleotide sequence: TGTGCCAGCAGCTCGGCTAGCGGGAGGCCTTGGGGGACGCAGTATTTT.